This paragraph reports one TCR beta chain. This clone was seen a handful of times. No antigen is known for it. Base-call qualities are not available, and no considerably larger clone is one nucleotide away. Per the germline V gene (reference sequence), SEHNR is the CDR1 and FQNEAQ is the CDR2. The CDR3 covers 12 residues, taking in both the cysteine and the phenylalanine. Just the 36-base CDR3 DNA is kept, in frame starting at base 1. V loses 6 bases of germline sequence and J loses 5 bases, and the interval between the two ends is 8 bases. This specimen belongs to a study of T cell changes during pregnancy in multiple sclerosis (dated by TCRdb to 2018 to 2020). Notes on the research overall: In women with multiple sclerosis, the researchers looked at how the T cell repertoire shifted as pregnancy progressed.

Libraries were made using the immunoSEQ multiplex PCR assay. This is the immuneACCESS table as TCRdb keeps it, with only in-frame sequences that have V and J called. A part of the clones is gone; compared with another copy, unresolved V genes explain less than half, and the rest is unexplained. Counted in this sample were about 56,000 clones; around nine tenths of them appeared once. The ten largest clones capture 0.5% of the sample. This TCR came from a female donor with multiple sclerosis, enrolled in a pregnancy study. Source: CD4+ T cells from peripheral blood mononuclear cells, taken in the third trimester of pregnancy. The rearrangement combines TRBV7-9 with TRBJ1-5, with the D gene uncertain. The CDR3 region reads CASSNGDQPQHF. The nucleotide sequence reads as follows: TGTGCCAGCAGTAACGGGGATCAGCCCCAGCATTTT.